One and the same sample provided the 26 T cell receptor beta chains below, sequenced in a study of tumor-infiltrating lymphocytes in localized non-small cell lung cancer. The data were produced by immunoSEQ multiplex PCR, yet TCRdb's version contains in-frame clones alone and is incomplete. The data show 10,000 or so clones, with about four fifths seen just once and roughly 9.8% held by the top ten. Sample: uninvolved lung tissue not adjacent to the tumor. Receptors were obtained from a human donor with non-small cell lung cancer.

The CDR3 reads CASSYIFRGSYEQYF. The DNA for the CDR3 is TGTGCCAGCAGTTACATCTTTAGGGGTTCCTACGAGCAGTACTTC. The rearrangement joins TRBV6-5 to TRBJ2-7, with D possibly being TRBD1 (5 bases). In germline, CDR1 is MNHEY, CDR2 SVGAGI. This CDR3 region has 15 residues. Trimming took 2 bases from V and 1 from J, leaving 12 bases between them.

The sample holds a few counts of this clone. DNA for the CDR3: TGTGCCAGCAGTTCCGTCCCGGGACAGGGGTCCCGCTCCTACAATGAGCAGTTCTTC. Protein product: CASSSVPGQGSRSYNEQFF. J is TRBJ2-1 and V is TRBV28; 10 positions agree with TRBD1. The CDR3 runs 19 residues. The ends lost 4 bases at V and 0 bases at J; junction bases unmatched: 12. In germline, CDR1 is MDHEN, CDR2 SYDVKM. The full variable domain, rest sourced from reference TRBV28 and TRBJ2-1, is DVKVTQSSRYLVKRTGEKVFLECVQDMDHENMFWYRQDPGLGLRLIYFSYDVKMKEKGDIPEGYSVSREKKERFSLILESASTNQTSMYLCASSSVPGQGSRSYNEQFFGPGTRLTVL.

This sequence joins TRBV5-1 and TRBJ1-5, with D uncertain. Per germline, CDR1 SGHRS and CDR2 YFSETQ. The CDR3 is made up of 15 amino acids. V dropped 4 bases and J dropped 7 bases, with 18 bases sitting between them. The CDR3 protein is CASSLFGEAGQPQHF. In nucleotides, the CDR3 is TGCGCCAGCAGCCTCTTCGGGGAGGCTGGGCAGCCCCAGCATTTT.

This clone occurred a few times. This rearrangement joins TRBV7-2 to TRBJ2-1; D is unclear. Germline CDR1 SGHTA, CDR2 FQGNSA. V was pared by 6 bases and J by 4 bases, with 10 bases between. There are 13 residues in the CDR3. The CDR3 spells CASSFNPYNEQFF. In DNA, the CDR3 is TGTGCCAGCAGTTTTAACCCTTACAATGAGCAGTTCTTC.

This sequence joins TRBV7-8 and TRBJ1-2; a weak D match, TRBD1 (6 bases). V was clipped by 3 bases and J by 6 bases, with 11 bases between them. CDR3 length equals 13 residues. In germline, CDR1 is SGHVS, CDR2 FQNEAQ. DNA of the CDR3: TGTGCCAGCAGCTTTGGGGGGCAGAATGGCTACACCTTC. Translating it yields CASSFGGQNGYTF.

The chain joins TRBV4-1 to TRBJ2-7; 10 bases are shared with TRBD2. Germline V gives CDR1 MGHRA, CDR2 YSYEKL. There are 18 residues in the CDR3. Germline trimming cut 0 bases from V and 4 bases from J; bases unmatched to any gene: 12. The CDR3 region has the DNA TGCGCCAGCAGCCAAGATATGGCGCTAGCGGGAGAGTTTTACGAGCAGTACTTC. Protein sequence: CASSQDMALAGEFYEQYF.

The V and J genes are TRBV7-5 and TRBJ2-2; the table's D call, TRBD2, has no DNA check behind it. TRBV7-5 is noted as a pseudogene. The CDR3 contains 15 residues. CDR3 loop: CARKKGTPRGGELFF. DNA of the CDR3: TGTGCCAGAAAAAAGGGGACTCCAAGGGGCGGGGAGCTGTTTTTT.

The chain recombines TRBV12-5 with TRBJ2-2; D is possibly TRBD1 (6 bases). The CDR3 extends over 16 amino acids. Trimming left V 5 bases short and J 0 bases short, with 13 bases between. Germline V gene lookup returns CDR1 LGHNT and CDR2 FRNRAP. The CDR3 region is CASGSTGYANTGELFF. The CDR3 DNA follows: TGTGCTAGTGGTAGTACAGGGTACGCGAACACCGGGGAGCTGTTTTTT.

The chain has TRBV7-2 and TRBJ2-7; TRBD2 matches at 15 bases. The CDR3 extends over 18 amino acids. Trimming at V came to 3 bases and at J to 4 bases, leaving 10 bases not matched to a gene. The germline V gene encodes CDR1 SGHTA and CDR2 FQGNSA. CDR3 region: CASSLGLAGGLVGYEQYF. In nucleotides, the CDR3 is TGTGCCAGCAGCTTGGGACTAGCGGGGGGATTGGTCGGATACGAGCAGTACTTC.

This chain links TRBV30 with TRBJ1-4; perhaps TRBD1 as D (5 bases). V was trimmed by 0 bases and J by 8 bases, leaving 16 bases between them. This CDR3 spans 15 amino acids. Germline V CDR1 and CDR2: GTSNPN, SVGIG (reference sequence). CDR3 region: CAWSVMGRVGEKLFF. The CDR3 DNA follows: TGTGCCTGGAGTGTAATGGGCAGGGTGGGAGAAAAACTGTTTTTT.

The table lists this clone with a count of one. V and J are TRBV7-9 and TRBJ1-1, with a possible D match to TRBD1 (6 bases). Germline V gene lookup returns CDR1 SEHNR and CDR2 FQNEAQ (reference sequence). The CDR3 has 14 amino acids. Trimming stripped 5 bases from V and 5 bases from J, with 15 bases between. The CDR3 here is CASSRSGERTEAFF. CDR3 DNA: TGTGCCAGCAGCCGTTCAGGGGAGAGGACTGAAGCTTTCTTT.

The chain recombines TRBV9 with TRBJ2-3; 9 nucleotides align to TRBD2. Per the germline V gene, CDR1 is SGDLS and CDR2 is YYNGEE. This CDR3 has 16 amino acids. V was clipped by 4 bases and J by 6 bases; unmatched bases: 12. The CDR3: CASSSEAGGISDTQYF. The CDR3, as DNA: TGTGCCAGCAGCAGTGAGGCGGGAGGGATATCCGATACGCAGTATTTT.

The chain joins TRBV6-5 to TRBJ2-7; 11 nucleotides match TRBD1. This CDR3 comprises 16 residues. J lost 3 bases, V lost 4 bases, and 8 bases had no gene match. CDR1 and CDR2 (germline): MNHEY, SVGAGI. This CDR3 is CASSSSSGTGGYEQYF. DNA of the CDR3: TGTGCCAGCAGTTCAAGCTCCGGGACAGGGGGCTACGAGCAGTACTTC.

The V call is TRBV5-1, the J call TRBJ1-5; D gene unclear. Germline loops: CDR1 SGHRS, CDR2 YFSETQ. CDR3 length: 13 amino acids. V dropped 0 bases and J dropped 6 bases, with 7 bases sitting between them. CDR3 protein: CASSLVGLQPQHF. CDR3 sequence (DNA): TGCGCCAGCAGCTTGGTGGGCCTTCAGCCCCAGCATTTT.

The chain carries TRBV27 and TRBJ2-5; D unresolved. Trimming removed 8 bases at V and 2 bases at J, with 15 bases between. Germline values: CDR1 MNHEY, CDR2 SMNVEV (reference sequence). The CDR3 loop spans 14 amino acids. CDR3 DNA sequence: TGTGCCAGCTCCTACCTGACGAATCAAGAGACCCAGTACTTC. Its translation is CASSYLTNQETQYF.

The rearrangement uses TRBV28 and TRBJ2-7, with 9 positions matching TRBD2. This CDR3 comprises 14 residues. With 3 bases clipped from V and 4 bases from J, the junction kept 4 bases outside the gene matches. Germline loops: CDR1 MDHEN, CDR2 SYDVKM. This CDR3 reads CASSFRGRVYEQYF. CDR3 in DNA: TGTGCCAGCAGTTTCCGCGGGAGGGTATACGAGCAGTACTTC.

This chain connects TRBV15 to TRBJ2-1; 12 nucleotides align to TRBD2. Germline loops: CDR1 LNHNV, CDR2 YYDKDF (reference sequence). The CDR3 is made up of 15 amino acids. The junction had 8 bases not matched to a gene; V was cut back by 8 bases and J by 6 bases. CDR3 residues: CATSPSSGRANEQFF. As DNA, the CDR3 is TGTGCCACCTCACCCTCTAGCGGGAGGGCCAATGAGCAGTTCTTC.

This rearrangement joins TRBV28 to TRBJ1-5, with D maybe TRBD1 (6 bases). In germline, CDR1 is MDHEN, CDR2 SYDVKM. The CDR3 runs to 15 residues. The ends were cut back, 8 bases at V and 0 bases at J, with 14 bases in the middle. CDR3 sequence: CASRIAGVSNQPQHF. The CDR3 nucleotides read TGTGCCAGCCGGATCGCAGGGGTTAGCAATCAGCCCCAGCATTTT.

V and J are TRBV29-1 and TRBJ1-1; maybe TRBD1 (5 bases). Germline-derived CDR1 and CDR2 are SQVTM and ANQGSEA. The CDR3 extends over 14 amino acids. Trimming took 5 bases from V and 0 from J, leaving 13 bases between them. This chain's CDR3 is CSVPGGWLNTEAFF. CDR3 nucleotides: TGCAGCGTTCCCGGGGGGTGGCTGAACACTGAAGCTTTCTTT.

J is TRBJ2-1 and V is TRBV10-2; D gene uncertain. Germline CDR1 is WSHSY and CDR2 is SAAADI. V was clipped by 1 base and J by 0 bases, with 10 bases between them. This CDR3 region has 16 residues. The CDR3 nucleotides are TGCGCCAGCAGTGAGTTTGGGTCGAGCTCCTACAATGAGCAGTTCTTC. Its translation: CASSEFGSSSYNEQFF.

The rearrangement joins TRBV11-2 to TRBJ1-4; D remains ambiguous. Trimming removed 0 bases at V and 4 bases at J, with 9 bases between. This CDR3 has 15 residues. Germline V gene sequence: CDR1 SGHAT, CDR2 FQNNGV. The CDR3 DNA reads as TGTGCCAGCAGCTTAGACTCCAGATTTAATGAAAAACTGTTTTTT. Translation gives CASSLDSRFNEKLFF.

This chain connects TRBV28 to TRBJ1-5, with a weak D call TRBD1 (5 bases). This CDR3 is built from 14 residues. The germline gives CDR1 MDHEN, CDR2 SYDVKM. The V and J ends lost 5 bases and 7 bases respectively, with 15 bases between them. The CDR3 DNA sequence: TGTGCCAGCAGTGGGTGGCAGGGCGGCCAGCCCCAGCATTTT. As protein: CASSGWQGGQPQHF.

The chain has TRBV7-9 and TRBJ1-5; TRBD1 is a possible D gene (5 bases). Germline CDR1 is SEHNR and CDR2 is FQNEAQ (reference sequence). The length of the CDR3 is 12 residues. Trimming removed 5 bases from V and 12 bases from J, with 14 bases in between. The CDR3 reads CASSLGGDVQHF. The CDR3 DNA is TGTGCCAGCAGCCTTGGGGGGGATGTCCAGCATTTT.

The chain couples TRBV2 to TRBJ2-5; the D gene is possibly TRBD2 (6 bases). CDR1 is SNHLY, CDR2 FYNNEI, per germline. This CDR3 spans 12 amino acids. V was shortened by 6 bases and J by 4 bases, with 9 bases between the two germline ends. The CDR3 region is CASRDYRETQYF. For the CDR3, the DNA is TGTGCCAGCAGGGACTACCGAGAGACCCAGTACTTC.

The chain is built from TRBV9 and TRBJ2-1; 12 bases match TRBD2. The CDR3 is 18 amino acids. Trimming took 0 bases from V and 2 from J; bases not matched to a gene: 6. Germline CDR1 reads SGDLS; CDR2 reads YYNGEE. The CDR3 region is CASSVATLAGGAYNEQFF. The CDR3 nucleotides read TGTGCCAGCAGCGTAGCTACCCTAGCGGGAGGGGCCTACAATGAGCAGTTCTTC.

The chain carries TRBV7-2 and TRBJ2-3, with TRBD2 identical over 9 bases. Germline values: CDR1 SGHTA, CDR2 FQGNSA. After removal of 6 bases from V and 4 bases from J, the junction contained 14 bases not matched to a gene. The CDR3 consists of 17 residues. This CDR3 reads CASSRTRSGRAPDTQYF. DNA of the CDR3: TGTGCCAGCAGTAGGACTCGTAGCGGGAGAGCTCCAGATACGCAGTATTTT. The variable domain in full, completed from reference TRBV7-2 and TRBJ2-3, reads GAGVSQSPSNKVTEKGKDVELRCDPISGHTALYWYRQSLGQGLEFLIYFQGNSAPDKSGLPSDRFSAERTGGSVSTLTIQRTQQEDSAVYLCASSRTRSGRAPDTQYFGPGTRLTVL.